This T cell receptor beta chain was recorded in a study of blood T cell repertoires in COVID-19. Study at large: T cells, B-cell-depleted T cells, or PBMCs supplied cDNA or gDNA.

Assay used: immunoSEQ multiplex PCR; TCRdb lists only in-frame clones, some missing. This sample has about 140,000 clones; approximately 84% occur once, and the top ten carry nearly 3.5%. J was trimmed by 4 bases and V by 3 bases; bases with no gene match: 6. The V gene's germline CDR1 is LGHDT and CDR2 YNNKEL (reference sequence). This CDR3 region has 15 residues. Allocation to cohorts depended on clinical history reported by the participants. The clonotype was recovered from a woman aged 50 to 60 with acute COVID-19. Sequenced input: PBMCs or T cells enriched from blood (not recorded which). V is TRBV3-1 (or the pseudogene TRBV3-2) and J is TRBJ2-3; 8 bases align to TRBD2. This CDR3 reads CASSHTGGAADTQYF. The CDR3, as DNA: TGTGCCAGCAGCCACACGGGAGGGGCGGCAGATACGCAGTATTTT.